This note documents a single T cell receptor (beta chain) sequence. The antigen remains undetermined. This sample is drawn from a study of brain T cells in children with intractable seizures. General study points: Viral specificity was inferred only from CDR3 similarity; HCMV serostatus was unknown. Clones missing pre-surgery may reflect undersampling of that blood sample.

Some clones are missing from TCRdb's copy, which holds only in-frame ones; the method was immunoSEQ multiplex PCR. The sample consists of about 340,000 clones, over 90% of them appearing once. V dropped 2 bases and J dropped 6; count of bases not matched to a gene: 7. CDR3 length: 14 residues. CDR1 is SGHRS, CDR2 YFSETQ, per germline. Time point here: blood from clinic visit 5 months post-surgery; TSC patient then seizure free. Only cases whose brain tissue showed the highest T cell transcript signatures were sequenced. The sample was peripheral blood, taken roughly 5 months after surgery. This TCR was recovered from a boy younger than two with tuberous sclerosis and intractable seizures. The V gene is TRBV5-1, the J gene TRBJ1-1; 7 nucleotides agree with TRBD1. CDR3 bases: TGCGCCAGCAGCTTATTGGACAGGAGTGCTGAAGCTTTCTTT. Amino acids: CASSLLDRSAEAFF. The complete variable domain, with remaining parts taken from reference TRBV5-1 and TRBJ1-1, reads KAGVTQTPRYLIKTRGQQVTLSCSPISGHRSVSWYQQTPGQGLQFLFEYFSETQRNKGNFPGRFSGRQFSNSRSEMNVSTLELGDSALYLCASSLLDRSAEAFFGQGTRLTVV.